The 9 T cell receptor beta chains below were found in one sample sequenced in a study of control samples from healthy donors and cancer patients. Libraries were prepared by immunoSEQ multiplex PCR; TCRdb keeps only in-frame clonotypes and omits some of them. Among around 18,000 clones listed, approximately 86% were seen once. The sequenced material came from PBMCs. These receptors came from a woman between 65 and 79 years old with colorectal cancer.

Written as DNA, the CDR3 is TGCAGCTTTGTGTGGGGTTACAAGGAGACCCAGTACTTC. Encoded protein: CSFVWGYKETQYF. This chain joins TRBV29-1 and TRBJ2-5, with unresolved D. CDR3 size: 13 residues. The germline CDR1 and CDR2 sequences are SQVTM and ANQGSEA. With 8 bases removed from V and 5 bases from J, the gap between germline ends came to 18 bases.

V gene TRBV11-2 combines with J gene TRBJ2-7; 9 bases are shared with TRBD2. The CDR3 sequence is 15 residues long. The trim removed 0 bases at V and 4 bases at J, leaving 4 bases unmatched. Germline V lookup: CDR1 SGHAT, CDR2 FQNNGV. DNA for the CDR3: TGTGCCAGCAGCTTAGATTGGACTAGCGTGTACGAGCAGTACTTC. Amino acid sequence: CASSLDWTSVYEQYF.

V is TRBV3-1 (or the pseudogene TRBV3-2) and J is TRBJ1-1; no reliable D call. Trimming cost V 4 bases and J 5 bases, with 20 bases left between them. The CDR3 is 16 residues long. Germline CDR1 and CDR2: LGHDT and YNNKEL (reference sequence). CDR3 sequence reads: CASSPAFSGFETEAFF. The CDR3, as DNA: TGTGCCAGCAGCCCCGCTTTCTCCGGATTTGAGACTGAAGCTTTCTTT.

V gene TRBV9 combines with J gene TRBJ1-4, with D hard to call. The V end was cut by 4 bases, the J end by 5 bases, with 12 bases between. CDR3 length: 14 residues. Germline V CDR1 and CDR2: SGDLS, YYNGEE. CDR3 in amino acids: CASSPGGPNEKLFF. CDR3 nucleotide sequence: TGTGCCAGCAGCCCGGGAGGGCCCAATGAAAAACTGTTTTTT.

CDR3 residues: CASSLRGQGSTDTQYF. For the CDR3, the DNA is TGTGCCAGCAGCTTGCGGGGACAGGGGTCCACAGATACGCAGTATTTT. The chain uses TRBV5-4 and TRBJ2-3; TRBD1 matches 10 bases. The CDR3 contains 16 residues. In germline, CDR1 is SGHNT, CDR2 YYREEE (reference sequence). V lost 1 base to trimming and J lost 2 bases; unmatched junction nucleotides: 4. Looking up the rest from reference TRBV5-4 and TRBJ2-3 gives the full variable domain: ETGVTQSPTHLIKTRGQQVTLRCSSQSGHNTVSWYQQALGQGPQFIFQYYREEENGRGNFPPRFSGLQFPNYSSELNVNALELDDSALYLCASSLRGQGSTDTQYFGPGTRLTVL.

V usage is TRBV30 and J usage is TRBJ2-2, with D perhaps matching TRBD2 (7 bases). The CDR3 contains 16 residues. Trimming pared 4 bases from V and 1 base from J, leaving 16 bases between. Germline-derived CDR1 and CDR2 are GTSNPN and SVGIG (reference sequence). CDR3 loop: CAWTSGGGGNTGELFF. In DNA, the CDR3 is TGTGCCTGGACCTCGGGGGGCGGCGGGAACACCGGGGAGCTGTTTTTT.

The V call is TRBV10-3, the J call TRBJ2-3; D remains unclear. Germline values: CDR1 ENHRY, CDR2 SYGVKD. This CDR3 has 11 amino acids. Trimming took off 3 bases at V and 5 bases at J, with 3 bases between the two ends. This CDR3 reads CAISDLDTQYF. The DNA for the CDR3 is TGTGCCATCAGTGATTTAGATACGCAGTATTTT.

This chain's CDR3 is CSASAAKGTEKLFF. CDR3 DNA sequence: TGCAGTGCTAGTGCGGCCAAGGGTACGGAAAAACTGTTTTTT. The chain couples TRBV20-1 to TRBJ1-4; D remains unclear. Between the trimmed V and J ends, which lost 3 bases and 8 bases, there was a span of 16 bases. CDR3 length: 14 amino acids. The germline gives CDR1 DFQATT, CDR2 SNEGSKA (reference sequence).

The chain employs TRBV7-2 and TRBJ1-6; 8 positions agree with TRBD1. J gave up 6 bases and V 5 bases, and 6 bases lay outside the gene matches. Germline V lookup: CDR1 SGHTA, CDR2 FQGNSA. This CDR3 is built from 15 residues. CDR3: CASSGQGFRNSPLHF. The CDR3 coding sequence is TGTGCCAGCAGCGGACAGGGTTTTCGTAATTCACCCCTCCACTTT.